This T cell receptor (beta chain) was found in a study of a mutant IDH1 vaccine in newly diagnosed glioma. About the study: Earlier treatment was radiotherapy, temozolomide, or both, with most getting both.

Time point noted: baseline, week 1 (first vaccination visit). As to treatment: pre-vaccination baseline after standard-of-care therapy. The donors' diagnosis was new WHO grade 3 or 4 astrocytoma that was IDH1-mutant and ATRX-lost. CDR3 size: 16 residues. The V end was cut by 4 bases, the J end by 1 base, with 15 bases between. Germline loops: CDR1 SGHDT, CDR2 YYEEEE. Here immunoSEQ multiplex PCR was the method, and the copy in TCRdb shows in-frame clones only, minus some. This table holds tens of thousands of clones, roughly 78% found once. The chain has TRBV5-6 and TRBJ1-5; the D gene is possibly TRBD1 (6 bases). The source of this sequence is a man over 45 with glioma. Sequences were derived from PBMCs, sampled from a glioma patient treated with radiotherapy, temozolomide or both. CDR3 sequence reads: CASSRKTTGSNQPQHF. Here the CDR3 DNA reads TGTGCCAGCAGCCGGAAGACTACAGGGAGCAATCAGCCCCAGCATTTT.